The 12 T cell receptor beta chains in this list originate from one sample, sequenced in a study of CD8 T cells in ankylosing spondylitis. Overall study results and limits: A motif in TCR beta, a set of roughly eight highly homologous variants, appeared characteristic of ankylosing spondylitis blood.

No cognate antigen is known for these TCRs. In TCRdb, the 5' RACE reads were re-called with MiXCR into one record per CDR3 protein. The table shows some 240,000 distinct CDR3 sequences, with approximately 7.4% occurring only once. The sequenced material came from blood, either unsorted or a sorted T cell fraction (not recorded which). All receptors derive from a male donor with ankylosing spondylitis.

This clonotype was seen only a few times. The gene calls are TRBV5-1 and TRBJ2-5; 7 nucleotides match TRBD1. CDR1 SGHRS and CDR2 YFSETQ come from the germline V gene. V shed 4 bases, J shed 0 bases, and the junction held 3 bases outside the gene matches. This CDR3 is 14 amino acids long. CDR3 nucleotide sequence: TGCGCCAGCAGCGAGACAGGGTACCAAGAGACCCAGTACTTC. This encodes CASSETGYQETQYF.

Only a few counts were recorded for this clonotype. The chain combines TRBV11-2 with TRBJ2-1; D not resolved. In germline, CDR1 is SGHAT, CDR2 FQNNGV. Trimming pared 7 bases from V and 4 bases from J, leaving 8 bases between. This CDR3 contains 12 residues. The CDR3 nucleotides read TGTGCCAGCACCGAAGGGTACAATGAGCAGTTCTTC. Protein: CASTEGYNEQFF.

CDR3 nucleotide sequence: TGTGCCAGCAGCTTAGATAGCGGGAGAATGGAGACCCAGTACTTC. Translated: CASSLDSGRMETQYF. This chain uses TRBV7-6 with TRBJ2-5, with 9 nucleotides matching TRBD2. Trimming at V came to 1 base and at J to 5 bases, leaving 5 bases not matched to a gene. The CDR3 loop spans 15 amino acids. Germline V lookup: CDR1 SGHVS, CDR2 FNYEAQ.

This chain connects TRBV19 to TRBJ2-3, with D possibly TRBD1 on 6 matching bases. The CDR3 runs 15 residues. V lost 6 bases, J lost 5 bases, and 18 bases lay in between. Germline V gene data show CDR1 as LNHDA and CDR2 as SQIVND (reference sequence). This CDR3 is CASSPPTGLRDTQYF. The CDR3 DNA reads as TGTGCCAGTAGCCCTCCGACAGGATTAAGAGATACGCAGTATTTT.

The V gene is TRBV20-1, the J gene TRBJ2-3; 8 bases are a match to TRBD2. V was pared by 6 bases and J by 2 bases, with 10 bases of the junction left unmatched. The CDR3 is 15 amino acids. CDR1 and CDR2 (germline): DFQATT, SNEGSKA (reference sequence). The CDR3 protein is CSAPTSGRPTDTQYF. CDR3 sequence (DNA): TGCAGTGCGCCGACGAGCGGGAGACCCACAGATACGCAGTATTTT.

At least ten counts were recorded for this clonotype. This sequence joins TRBV6-1 and TRBJ2-7; no definite D call. Germline CDR1 and CDR2: MNHNS and SASEGT. Deletions cut 3 bases from V and 0 bases from J, with 9 bases between. The length of the CDR3 is 14 residues. The CDR3 DNA sequence: TGTGCCAGCAGTGAGGACCGGAGCTCCTACGAGCAGTACTTC. This sequence encodes CASSEDRSSYEQYF.

This clonotype was observed at least ten times. The V call is TRBV5-6, the J call TRBJ2-1; D call uncertain. The CDR3 covers 11 residues. V was pared by 0 bases and J by 9 bases, with 4 bases between. Germline values: CDR1 SGHDT, CDR2 YYEEEE. The CDR3 nucleotides are TGTGCCAGCAGCTTGGCTGGTGAGCAGTTCTTC. It specifies CASSLAGEQFF.

This clonotype has ten or more counts. V usage is TRBV9 and J usage is TRBJ2-2; D unclear. Trimming stripped 0 bases from V and 2 bases from J, with 8 bases between. The germline V gene encodes CDR1 SGDLS and CDR2 YYNGEE. The CDR3 is 15 residues long. The CDR3 loop is CASSVDGKNTGELFF. CDR3 DNA sequence: TGTGCCAGCAGCGTAGATGGAAAAAACACCGGGGAGCTGTTTTTT.

This clonotype appeared many times. The gene calls are TRBV7-8 and TRBJ2-2, with 8 nucleotides matching TRBD1. The germline gives CDR1 SGHVS, CDR2 FQNEAQ. V was clipped by 6 bases and J by 0 bases; unmatched bases: 3. This CDR3 has 15 residues. The CDR3 DNA is TGTGCCAGCAGGAGACAGGGGTCGAACACCGGGGAGCTGTTTTTT. The encoded protein is CASRRQGSNTGELFF.

This clonotype has a count of ten or more. This sequence joins TRBV4-3 and TRBJ2-7; TRBD2 aligns across 13 bases. The junction had 4 bases not matched to a gene; V was cut back by 1 base and J by 1 base. The V gene's germline CDR1 is LGHNA and CDR2 YSLEER. The CDR3 runs to 17 residues. The CDR3: CASSQGLAGGLSYEQYF. The CDR3 DNA is TGCGCCAGCAGCCAAGGACTAGCGGGGGGTCTTTCCTACGAGCAGTACTTC.

This clonotype appeared many times. J is TRBJ1-3 and V is TRBV6-4, with unresolved D. Between the trimmed V and J ends, which lost 2 bases and 7 bases, there was a span of 6 bases. Germline-derived CDR1 and CDR2 are MRHNA and SNTAGT. CDR3 size: 12 residues. For the CDR3, the DNA is TGTGCCAGCAGTGACGGCCTCAACACCATATATTTT. This translates into CASSDGLNTIYF.

This clonotype was seen many times. This rearrangement joins TRBV4-3 to TRBJ2-1; D might be TRBD2 (5 bases). CDR3 length: 15 amino acids. Trimming removed 4 bases from V and 5 bases from J, with 15 bases in between. Per the germline V gene, CDR1 is LGHNA and CDR2 is YSLEER. Written as DNA, the CDR3 is TGCGCCAGCAGCCCTACATTCTACGGGGACAATGAGCAGTTCTTC. This sequence encodes CASSPTFYGDNEQFF.